Sequencing of this TCR beta chain was carried out in a study of PD-L1 blockade in urothelial cancer. As to time point: peripheral blood 6 weeks after treatment start. The repertoire was sequenced with immunoSEQ multiplex PCR; TCRdb's copy has only in-frame clones and lacks some. The sample yields 50,000 to 60,000 clones, approximately 90% seen once. Trimming at V came to 9 bases and at J to 2 bases, leaving 18 bases not matched to a gene. Looked up from germline, CDR1 is MDHEN and CDR2 is SYDVKM. The length of the CDR3 is 18 residues. The receptor comes from a man between 60 and 70 years old with urothelial cancer. The chain combines TRBV28 with TRBJ2-7, with 11 nucleotides matching TRBD1. The sequenced sample was PBMCs, obtained around atezolizumab (anti-PD-L1) treatment. The CDR3 DNA is TGTGCCAGTAGGACAGGGGGCGGGTTGGGGGACGGAACCTACGAGCAGTACTTC. The encoded protein is CASRTGGGLGDGTYEQYF.